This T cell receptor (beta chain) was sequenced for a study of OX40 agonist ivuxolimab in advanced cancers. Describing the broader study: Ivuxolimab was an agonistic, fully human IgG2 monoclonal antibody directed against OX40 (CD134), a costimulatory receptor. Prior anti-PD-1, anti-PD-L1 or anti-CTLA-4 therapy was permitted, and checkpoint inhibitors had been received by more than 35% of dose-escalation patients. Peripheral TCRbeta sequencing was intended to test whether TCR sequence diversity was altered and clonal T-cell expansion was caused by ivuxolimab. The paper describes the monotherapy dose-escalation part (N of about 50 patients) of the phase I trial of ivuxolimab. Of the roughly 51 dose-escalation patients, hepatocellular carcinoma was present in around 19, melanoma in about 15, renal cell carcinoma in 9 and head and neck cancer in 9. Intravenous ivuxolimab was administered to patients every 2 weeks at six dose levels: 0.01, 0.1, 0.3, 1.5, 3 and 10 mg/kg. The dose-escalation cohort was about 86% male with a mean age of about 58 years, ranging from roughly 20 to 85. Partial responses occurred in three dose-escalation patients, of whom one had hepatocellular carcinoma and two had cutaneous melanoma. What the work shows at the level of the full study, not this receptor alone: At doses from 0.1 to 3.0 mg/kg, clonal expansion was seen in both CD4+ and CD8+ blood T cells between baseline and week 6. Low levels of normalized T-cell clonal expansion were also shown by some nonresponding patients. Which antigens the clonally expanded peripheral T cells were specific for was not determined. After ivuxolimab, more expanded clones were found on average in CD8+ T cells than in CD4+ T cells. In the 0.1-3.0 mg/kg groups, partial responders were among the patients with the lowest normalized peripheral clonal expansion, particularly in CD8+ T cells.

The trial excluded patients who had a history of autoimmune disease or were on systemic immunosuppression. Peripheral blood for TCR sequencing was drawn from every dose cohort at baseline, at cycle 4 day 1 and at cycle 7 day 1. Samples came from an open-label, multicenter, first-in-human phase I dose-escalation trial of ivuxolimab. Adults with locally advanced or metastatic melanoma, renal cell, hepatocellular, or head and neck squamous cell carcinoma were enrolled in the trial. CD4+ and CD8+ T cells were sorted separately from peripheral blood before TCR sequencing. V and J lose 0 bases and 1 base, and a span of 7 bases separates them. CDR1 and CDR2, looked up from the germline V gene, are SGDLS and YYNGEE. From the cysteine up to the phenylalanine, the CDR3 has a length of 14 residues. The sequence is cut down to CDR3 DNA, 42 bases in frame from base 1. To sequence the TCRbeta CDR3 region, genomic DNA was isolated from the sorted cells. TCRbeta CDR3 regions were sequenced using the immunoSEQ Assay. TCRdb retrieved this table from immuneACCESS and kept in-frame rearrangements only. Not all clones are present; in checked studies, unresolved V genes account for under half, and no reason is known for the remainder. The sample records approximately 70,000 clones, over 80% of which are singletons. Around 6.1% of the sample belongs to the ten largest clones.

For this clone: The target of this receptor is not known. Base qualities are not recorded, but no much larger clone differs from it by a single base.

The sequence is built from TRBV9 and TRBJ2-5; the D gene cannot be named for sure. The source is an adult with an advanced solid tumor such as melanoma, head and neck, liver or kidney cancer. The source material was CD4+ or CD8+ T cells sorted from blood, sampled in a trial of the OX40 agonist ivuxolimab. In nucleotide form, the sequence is TGTGCCAGCAGCGTAGACGGTACCCAAGAGACCCAGTACTTC. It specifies CASSVDGTQETQYF.